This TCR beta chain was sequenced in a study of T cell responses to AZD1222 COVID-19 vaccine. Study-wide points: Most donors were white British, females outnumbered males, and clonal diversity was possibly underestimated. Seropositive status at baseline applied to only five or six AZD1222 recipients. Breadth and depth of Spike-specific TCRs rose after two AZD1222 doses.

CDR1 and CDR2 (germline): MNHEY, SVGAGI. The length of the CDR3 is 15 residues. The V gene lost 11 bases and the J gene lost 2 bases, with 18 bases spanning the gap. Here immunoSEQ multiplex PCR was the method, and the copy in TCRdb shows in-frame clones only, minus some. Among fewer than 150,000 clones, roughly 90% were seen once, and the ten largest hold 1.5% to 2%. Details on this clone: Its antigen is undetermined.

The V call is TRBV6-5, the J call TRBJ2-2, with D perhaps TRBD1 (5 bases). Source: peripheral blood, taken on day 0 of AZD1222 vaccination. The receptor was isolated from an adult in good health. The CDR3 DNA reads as TGTGCCTCAGACCTTACCCAGGGAAACACCGGGGAGCTGTTTTTT. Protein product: CASDLTQGNTGELFF.